These 23 T cell receptor beta chains were all obtained from the same sample, sequenced in a study of a mutant IDH1 vaccine in newly diagnosed glioma. Only in-frame clones appear in the TCRdb table, and some are missing; sequencing was by immunoSEQ multiplex PCR. The sample shows just under 95,000 clones, approximately 83% of them seen only once. Regarding time point: baseline, week 1 (first vaccination visit). The treatment here: pre-vaccination baseline after standard-of-care therapy. Here the sequenced sample was PBMCs, taken from a glioma patient treated with radiotherapy, temozolomide or both. The source of these receptors is a woman aged 50 to 65 with glioma.

The chain has TRBV7-3 and TRBJ2-3, with a tentative D call TRBD2 (6 bases). The CDR3 contains 16 residues. Germline V gives CDR1 SGHTA, CDR2 FQGTGA. The V end lost 5 bases, the J end lost 1 base, and 16 bases lay between the germline ends. The CDR3 DNA reads as TGTGCCAGCAGCCTGACTAGGGAGGATGGCACAGATACGCAGTATTTT. Residues: CASSLTREDGTDTQYF. Based on the CDR3 plus reference TRBV7-3 and TRBJ2-3, the full variable domain is GAGVSQTPSNKVTEKGKYVELRCDPISGHTALYWYRQSLGQGPEFLIYFQGTGAADDSGLPNDRFFAVRPEGSVSTLKIQRTERGDSAVYLCASSLTREDGTDTQYFGPGTRLTVL.

This clone qualifies as medium-sized. DNA for the CDR3: TGTGCCAGCAGTCTAGGGACTAGCGTGGGCGAGCAGTACTTC. This sequence encodes CASSLGTSVGEQYF. The rearrangement uses TRBV7-6 and TRBJ2-7; 10 positions match TRBD2. Germline V gene sequence: CDR1 SGHVS, CDR2 FNYEAQ. J lost 6 bases, V lost 6 bases, and 8 bases had no gene match. This CDR3 region has 14 residues.

The chain recombines TRBV21-1 with TRBJ1-5; the table's D gene call, TRBD1, was not cross checked with the DNA. TRBV21-1 is a pseudogene locus. The CDR3 length is 20 residues. In DNA, the CDR3 is TGTGCCAGCAGAAAGAAGGAGTCGGGACAGGATTATTATAGCAATCAGCCCCAGCATTTT. The encoded protein is CASRKKESGQDYYSNQPQHF.

This clone was seen more than once but under ten times. The V gene is TRBV19, the J gene TRBJ1-6, with D tentatively TRBD1 (5 bases). Germline V gene data show CDR1 as LNHDA and CDR2 as SQIVND (reference sequence). The ends were cut back, 5 bases at V and 9 bases at J, with 11 bases in the middle. This CDR3 comprises 13 residues. CDR3 nucleotides: TGTGCCAGTAGTTGGGGGACGGGTTCACCCCTCCACTTT. Translation gives CASSWGTGSPLHF.

J is TRBJ1-4 and V is TRBV19, with D possibly matching TRBD1 (6 bases). Trimming removed 4 bases from V and 11 bases from J, with 14 bases in between. The CDR3 sequence is 13 residues long. Germline CDR1 reads LNHDA; CDR2 reads SQIVND (reference sequence). As DNA, the CDR3 is TGTGCCAGTAGTAGACAGGATCAGGAGAAACTGTTTTTT. As protein: CASSRQDQEKLFF. The variable domain in full, with the rest retrieved from reference TRBV19 and TRBJ1-4, is DGGITQSPKYLFRKEGQNVTLSCEQNLNHDAMYWYRQDPGQGLRLIYYSQIVNDFQKGDIAEGYSVSREKKESFPLTVTSAQKNPTAFYLCASSRQDQEKLFFGSGTQLSVL.

The V call is TRBV7-9, the J call TRBJ2-5; the D is unclear. The CDR3 runs 12 residues. Germline V CDR1 and CDR2: SEHNR, FQNEAQ (reference sequence). V was shortened by 5 bases and J by 7 bases, with 11 bases between the two germline ends. CDR3 coding DNA: TGTGCCAGCAGCCTGGGCGATGGGACCCAGTACTTC. This sequence encodes CASSLGDGTQYF.

This chain connects TRBV6-5 to TRBJ2-1; D is perhaps TRBD2 (5 bases). Germline V gene sequence: CDR1 MNHEY, CDR2 SVGAGI. CDR3 size: 13 residues. Deletions cut 6 bases from V and 8 bases from J, with 14 bases between. CDR3 amino acids: CASRRGPEYEQFF. CDR3 nucleotide sequence: TGTGCCAGCAGACGCGGGCCAGAGTATGAGCAGTTCTTC.

The rearrangement uses TRBV20-1 and TRBJ2-5; D not resolved. V lost 1 base and J lost 5, with 2 bases in between. Germline assignment: CDR1 DFQATT and CDR2 SNEGSKA (reference sequence). CDR3 size: 10 residues. The chain's CDR3 is CSARVETQYF. CDR3 nucleotides: TGCAGTGCTAGAGTCGAGACCCAGTACTTC.

This clone was found a few times. The V gene is TRBV11-3, the J gene TRBJ1-4, with TRBD1 identical over 9 bases. Germline assignment: CDR1 SGHNT and CDR2 YENEEA. V was pared by 3 bases and J by 8 bases, with 4 bases of the junction left unmatched. The length of the CDR3 is 14 residues. The CDR3 DNA follows: TGTGCCAGCAGCTTCACAGGGGGCCGAGAAAAACTGTTTTTT. Its protein product is CASSFTGGREKLFF.

This CDR3 reads CASSFGGDLYEQYF. DNA for the CDR3: TGTGCCAGCAGTTTCGGGGGAGATCTCTACGAGCAGTACTTC. V is TRBV28 and J is TRBJ2-7; TRBD2 is a possible D gene (6 bases). CDR1 MDHEN and CDR2 SYDVKM come from the germline V gene. The ends were cut back, 3 bases at V and 3 bases at J, with 12 bases in the middle. The CDR3 is 14 residues long.

J is TRBJ1-1 and V is TRBV7-9; TRBD1 matches at 7 bases. Trimming cost V 5 bases and J 2 bases; bases outside gene matches: 8. CDR1 and CDR2 from the germline V gene are SEHNR and FQNEAQ (reference sequence). The CDR3 is 15 amino acids. CDR3 protein: CASSRRRDSNTEAFF. CDR3 sequence (DNA): TGTGCCAGCAGCCGTAGGCGGGACAGTAACACTGAAGCTTTCTTT.

The V call is TRBV15, the J call TRBJ2-7; D is possibly TRBD2 (5 bases). The CDR3 spans 13 residues. V was pared by 0 bases and J by 3 bases, with 6 bases between. Germline lookup yields CDR1 LNHNV and CDR2 YYDKDF (reference sequence). In DNA, the CDR3 is TGTGCCACCAGCAGAGACCGGGGCTACGAGCAGTACTTC. It encodes CATSRDRGYEQYF.

This clone was recorded once. V usage is TRBV9 and J usage is TRBJ2-7; D unclear. Trimming took 2 bases from V and 0 from J, leaving 6 bases between them. Per germline, CDR1 SGDLS and CDR2 YYNGEE. The CDR3 consists of 13 residues. The CDR3 reads CASSVTDSYEQYF. In DNA form, the CDR3 reads TGTGCCAGCAGCGTGACCGACTCCTACGAGCAGTACTTC.

This chain uses TRBV5-6 with TRBJ2-5, with 7 bases identical to TRBD2. Germline V lookup: CDR1 SGHDT, CDR2 YYEEEE. The CDR3 spans 14 residues. The junction had 10 bases not matched to a gene; V was cut back by 4 bases and J by 7 bases. CDR3 coding DNA: TGTGCCAGCAGCCCCCCAGGACTAGGAGGGACCCAGTACTTC. Protein: CASSPPGLGGTQYF.

The rearrangement joins TRBV6-5 to TRBJ2-1; TRBD2 might be the D (5 bases). There are 14 residues in the CDR3. V shed 0 bases and J shed 6 bases, with 9 bases lying between them. Germline V CDR1 and CDR2: MNHEY, SVGAGI. Here the CDR3 reads CASSYSGRGNEQFF. CDR3 coding DNA: TGTGCCAGCAGTTACTCCGGACGGGGCAATGAGCAGTTCTTC.

DNA for the CDR3: TGTGCCTGGAGTGGCGGCGGGACAGCTAATGAAAAACTGTTTTTT. It codes for CAWSGGGTANEKLFF. The V and J genes are TRBV30 and TRBJ1-4; 7 bases line up with TRBD1. V trimming: 1 base; J trimming: 3 bases; junction bases outside the gene matches: 5. CDR1 is GTSNPN and CDR2 is SVGIG in the germline V gene (reference sequence). This CDR3 has 15 amino acids.

There are a few counts of this clone. This sequence joins TRBV5-6 and TRBJ1-1, with D unclear. V lost 3 bases, J lost 8 bases, and 8 bases lay in between. CDR1 is SGHDT, CDR2 YYEEEE, per germline. The length of the CDR3 is 11 residues. CDR3 residues: CASSWAEEAFF. The CDR3 nucleotides read TGTGCCAGCAGCTGGGCTGAGGAAGCTTTCTTT.

The J gene is TRBJ1-1, the V gene TRBV5-1; D possibly corresponds to TRBD1 (5 bases). The CDR3 length is 14 residues. The V gene lost 1 base and the J gene lost 0 bases, with 7 bases spanning the gap. The V gene's germline CDR1 is SGHRS and CDR2 YFSETQ. CDR3 sequence: CASSLSGMNTEAFF. CDR3 DNA sequence: TGCGCCAGCAGCTTGTCAGGGATGAACACTGAAGCTTTCTTT.

This clone is a singleton in its sample. The chain uses TRBV5-1 and TRBJ1-1, with a weak D call TRBD1 (6 bases). Between the trimmed V and J ends, which lost 0 bases and 4 bases, there was a span of 16 bases. CDR1 and CDR2 from the germline V gene are SGHRS and YFSETQ. The CDR3 runs to 16 residues. The CDR3 region is CASSLAQQGLGTEAFF. The DNA of the CDR3 is TGCGCCAGCAGCTTGGCCCAACAGGGTCTGGGCACTGAAGCTTTCTTT.

The V gene is TRBV9, the J gene TRBJ2-7, with 7 positions matching TRBD2. The CDR3 sequence is 15 residues long. V lost 0 bases to trimming and J lost 3 bases; unmatched junction nucleotides: 6. Looked up from germline, CDR1 is SGDLS and CDR2 is YYNGEE. CDR3: CASSVAPSGDYEQYF. DNA of the CDR3: TGTGCCAGCAGCGTAGCACCTAGCGGAGACTACGAGCAGTACTTC.

The chain carries TRBV5-1 and TRBJ1-5, with D possibly being TRBD1 (6 bases). This CDR3 spans 17 amino acids. Between the trimmed V and J ends, which lost 2 bases and 1 base, there was a span of 16 bases. Germline CDR1 and CDR2: SGHRS and YFSETQ. CDR3 amino acids: CASSFRDTLKSNQPQHF. The CDR3 coding sequence is TGCGCCAGCAGCTTCCGGGACACTCTCAAGAGCAATCAGCCCCAGCATTTT.

The chain couples TRBV6-5 to TRBJ1-1; no clear D. The CDR3 has 15 amino acids. Trimming took off 0 bases at V and 5 bases at J, with 13 bases between the two ends. Germline lookup yields CDR1 MNHEY and CDR2 SVGAGI. The CDR3: CASSYSPGSRTEAFF. The CDR3 DNA sequence: TGTGCCAGCAGTTACTCGCCAGGCTCGAGGACTGAAGCTTTCTTT.

The chain has TRBV10-2 and TRBJ2-4, with 8 bases that match TRBD1. There are 11 residues in the CDR3. V was pared by 8 bases and J by 7 bases, with 1 base of the junction left unmatched. Germline V gives CDR1 WSHSY, CDR2 SAAADI. CDR3 in amino acids: CASGQGNIQYF. As DNA, the CDR3 is TGCGCCAGCGGACAGGGCAACATTCAGTACTTC.